These T cell receptor beta chains were read from a single sample in a study of vaccination and CD4 T cells after COVID-19. TCRdb re-analysed the PCR reads in MiXCR, keeping a single row per CDR3 protein. Altogether roughly 19,000 distinct CDR3 sequences are present, about 68% being singletons, with the ten largest covering less than 4%. No antigen has been identified for these receptors. The sequencing input was CD4+ T cells from blood, cultured in vitro. The origin of the receptors is a human donor who had recovered from COVID-19. Both conserved end residues are part of each CDR3. D genes are given only for firm matches. Some rows have no size entry. The others give once, few or many, or a class for an expanded clone.

V gene	clone size	J gene	D gene	CDR3 DNA	CDR3 protein
TRBV27	few	TRBJ2-7	-	TGTGCCAGCCACCGTGGGGGGCTGACTAGCTCCTACGAGCAGTACTTC	CASHRGGLTSSYEQYF
TRBV24-1	-	TRBJ1-5	-	TGTGCCACCAGTGACTCAACGTACAGGGATCAGCCCCAGCATTTT	CATSDSTYRDQPQHF
TRBV7-3	few	TRBJ1-6	TRBD1	TGTGCCAGCAGCCCCCTACAGGGGTCGAATTCACCCCTCCACTTT	CASSPLQGSNSPLHF
TRBV2	-	TRBJ2-7	-	TGTGCCAGCAACATACAGGGATACGAGCAGTACTTC	CASNIQGYEQYF
TRBV11-3	-	TRBJ2-2	-	TGTGCCAGCAGCTGGATGACAGACACCGGGGAGCTGTTTTTT	CASSWMTDTGELFF
TRBV7-2	-	TRBJ1-5	-	TGTGCCAGCAGCTCCGGACCCAATCAGCCCCAGCATTTT	CASSSGPNQPQHF
TRBV20-1	-	TRBJ2-2	-	TGCAGTGCTAGGAGTGGCGGGCACACCGGGGAGCTGTTTTTT	CSARSGGHTGELFF
TRBV7-2	-	TRBJ1-2	-	TGTGCCAGCAGCCCAGAAGGGTTGTGGTCTGGCTACACCTTC	CASSPEGLWSGYTF
TRBV7-9	-	TRBJ2-5	-	TGTGCCAGCAGCGCCAGGGGGGAAGAGACCCAGTACTTC	CASSARGEETQYF
TRBV2	-	TRBJ1-1	-	TGTGCCAGCAGCGCACAGGGGAACACTGAAGCTTTCTTT	CASSAQGNTEAFF
TRBV2	-	TRBJ2-7	-	TGTGCCAGCAGCCTCCCGAACTACGAGCAGTACTTC	CASSLPNYEQYF
TRBV6-1	-	TRBJ1-2	TRBD1	TGTGCCAGCAGTAGAGGGACAGGGGGCTCAGGCTATGGCTACACCTTC	CASSRGTGGSGYGYTF
TRBV7-9	-	TRBJ2-1	TRBD2	TGTGCCAGCAGCCCGAAACTAGCGGGGGGTTACAATGAGCAGTTCTTC	CASSPKLAGGYNEQFF
TRBV20-1	-	TRBJ2-5	-	TGCAGTGCTAGGGACCCCGTCGTGGGCCAAGAGACCCAGTACTTC	CSARDPVVGQETQYF
TRBV7-8	-	TRBJ1-1	-	TGTGCCAGCAGCTTTTCCGGCAGGGGCACGACTGAAGCTTTCTTT	CASSFSGRGTTEAFF
TRBV28	-	TRBJ1-6	-	TGTGCCAGCACTAAGTCTTTTCTGGGTTCACCCCTCCACTTT	CASTKSFLGSPLHF
TRBV7-8	-	TRBJ2-7	-	TGTGCCAGCAGCTTTGGGCGTTTTACCTACGAGCAGTACTTC	CASSFGRFTYEQYF
TRBV7-2	few	TRBJ1-4	-	TGTGCCAGCAGCTTTTCGCCGGAAAAACTGTTTTTT	CASSFSPEKLFF
TRBV6-1	once	TRBJ2-7	-	TGTGCCAGCAGCTCCCGTGGGAGGCCCCACGAGCAGTACTTC	CASSSRGRPHEQYF
TRBV20-1	-	TRBJ2-3	TRBD2	TGCAGTGCCCAGATCCAATTTAGCGGGAGTTTTTCAGATACGCAGTATTTT	CSAQIQFSGSFSDTQYF
TRBV28	-	TRBJ2-1	TRBD2	TGTGCCAGCAGTCTCCGGGCGAGCGGGAGTGGTCATGAGCAGTTCTTC	CASSLRASGSGHEQFF
TRBV11-1	-	TRBJ1-1	TRBD1	TGTGCCAGCAGCACCTATTCAGGGGGGACTGAAGCTTTCTTT	CASSTYSGGTEAFF
TRBV21-1	-	TRBJ1-2	-	TGTGCCAGCAGCGGGAGACAGAACTATGGCTACACCTTC	CASSGRQNYGYTF